A single sample is the source of the 16 T cell receptor beta chains below, sequenced in a study of cytomegalovirus exposure and HLA in healthy donors. Primers for the PCR totalled 60 Vbeta and 13 Jbeta. Profiling relied on immunoSEQ multiplex PCR, and the TCRdb table lists in-frame clones only, not all of them. The data contain 110,000 to 150,000 clones, around a tenth of them seen just once; the ten biggest clones take up approximately 2%. The sample was PBMCs. These receptors were taken from a male donor in good health and CMV-seronegative.

This sequence joins TRBV6-4 and TRBJ1-5, with D maybe TRBD1 (5 bases). Germline CDR1 reads MRHNA; CDR2 reads SNTAGT. The CDR3 covers 13 residues. V was clipped by 7 bases and J by 11 bases, with 18 bases between them. CDR3 residues: CASNPRGVMAQHF. CDR3 nucleotides: TGTGCCAGCAACCCCCGGGGGGTCATGGCCCAGCATTTT.

This clone turned up a few times. The chain couples TRBV5-4 to TRBJ1-1, with 9 bases aligning to TRBD1. Germline lookup yields CDR1 SGHNT and CDR2 YYREEE (reference sequence). The CDR3 covers 15 residues. J was trimmed by 7 bases and V by 0 bases; bases with no gene match: 7. The CDR3 spells CASSLERTGDSEAFF. The DNA of the CDR3 is TGTGCCAGCAGCTTGGAGCGGACAGGGGACAGTGAAGCTTTCTTT.

The J gene is TRBJ1-1, the V gene TRBV5-5; tentative D call: TRBD1 (5 bases). This CDR3 spans 14 amino acids. The V gene lost 4 bases and the J gene lost 0 bases, with 10 bases spanning the gap. Germline CDR1 is SGHKS and CDR2 is YYEKEE (reference sequence). CDR3 loop: CASSQDRLNTEAFF. DNA for the CDR3: TGTGCCAGCAGCCAAGACAGACTGAACACTGAAGCTTTCTTT.

This clone was found a few times. The chain carries TRBV19 and TRBJ1-1; TRBD1 matches at 9 bases. Germline V gene data show CDR1 as LNHDA and CDR2 as SQIVND (reference sequence). This CDR3 region has 16 residues. V trimming: 6 bases; J trimming: 4 bases; junction bases outside the gene matches: 12. CDR3 protein: CASRSEQGQGVTEAFF. In DNA form, the CDR3 reads TGTGCCAGTAGGAGTGAGCAGGGACAGGGTGTCACTGAAGCTTTCTTT. Using reference TRBV19 and TRBJ1-1 for the parts outside the CDR3, the full variable domain is DGGITQSPKYLFRKEGQNVTLSCEQNLNHDAMYWYRQDPGQGLRLIYYSQIVNDFQKGDIAEGYSVSREKKESFPLTVTSAQKNPTAFYLCASRSEQGQGVTEAFFGQGTRLTVV.

V usage is TRBV9 and J usage is TRBJ2-1; TRBD2 matches 12 bases. J gave up 2 bases and V 1 base, and 4 bases lay outside the gene matches. CDR3 length: 17 residues. Germline CDR1 SGDLS, CDR2 YYNGEE. The CDR3 nucleotides are TGTGCCAGCAGCGTAAATCTAGCGGGAGGGACCTACAATGAGCAGTTCTTC. This codes for CASSVNLAGGTYNEQFF.

The chain carries TRBV5-1 and TRBJ2-3, with 14 bases identical to TRBD2. J lost 8 bases, V lost 3 bases, and 5 bases had no gene match. The CDR3 loop spans 15 amino acids. Germline V gives CDR1 SGHRS, CDR2 YFSETQ. The CDR3 DNA reads as TGCGCCAGCAGCTCCCATGGGACTAGCGGGGGTACGCAGTATTTT. It specifies CASSSHGTSGGTQYF.

This clone was found a few times. The chain links TRBV18 to TRBJ2-1; TRBD2 might be the D (5 bases). CDR1 and CDR2 from the germline V gene are KGHSH and LQKENI. CDR3 length: 16 amino acids. Deletions cut 3 bases from V and 0 bases from J, with 12 bases between. The CDR3 is CASSPTNDISYNEQFF. For the CDR3, the DNA is TGTGCCAGCTCACCGACTAACGATATCTCCTACAATGAGCAGTTCTTC.

The chain joins TRBV4-3 to TRBJ2-2, with a possible D match to TRBD1 (5 bases). Trimming cost V 2 bases and J 0 bases, with 10 bases left between them. The CDR3 is 16 amino acids. Germline loops: CDR1 LGHNA, CDR2 YSLEER. CDR3 region: CASSQWGRANTGELFF. DNA for the CDR3: TGCGCCAGCAGCCAATGGGGCAGGGCGAACACCGGGGAGCTGTTTTTT.

V usage is TRBV27 and J usage is TRBJ1-1, with D possibly being TRBD1 (5 bases). CDR1 and CDR2 from the germline V gene are MNHEY and SMNVEV (reference sequence). This CDR3 contains 14 residues. V gave up 2 bases and J gave up 0 bases, with 7 bases separating them. The CDR3 DNA reads TGTGCCAGCAGTTTACAGGGAATGAACACTGAAGCTTTCTTT. Protein: CASSLQGMNTEAFF.

In the case of this clone: The sample holds other DNA sequences that translate to the same CDR3. The chain combines TRBV9 with TRBJ1-5; 7 nucleotides match TRBD1. Germline V CDR1 and CDR2: SGDLS, YYNGEE. The CDR3 totals 14 residues. V lost 3 bases and J lost 3; bases outside the gene matches: 3. As DNA, the CDR3 is TGTGCCAGCAGCGCGGGACAGCACAATCAGCCCCAGCATTTT. Translation gives CASSAGQHNQPQHF.

In its sample, this clone was seen a few times. The chain uses TRBV19 and TRBJ1-3; D gene unclear. The length of the CDR3 is 15 residues. Germline values: CDR1 LNHDA, CDR2 SQIVND (reference sequence). The germline V and J ends were trimmed by 3 bases and 0 bases, with 9 bases remaining between them. The CDR3, as DNA: TGTGCCAGTAGTATTGGGTACAGCTCTGGAAACACCATATATTTT. It translates to CASSIGYSSGNTIYF.

Note on this clone: One junction end does not reproduce the germline sequence, and a read error may be involved. The V call is TRBV4-1, the J call TRBJ1-5; a weak D match, TRBD1 (5 bases). Germline-derived CDR1 and CDR2 are MGHRA and YSYEKL. This CDR3 has 16 amino acids. The CDR3 nucleotides read TGCGCCAGCAGCAAAGAATGGGGACTGACCAATCAGCCCCAGCATTTT. Its translation is CASSKEWGLTNQPQHF.

The genes are TRBV7-2 and TRBJ1-2, with TRBD1 identical over 9 bases. The CDR3 has 15 residues. J was trimmed by 4 bases and V by 4 bases; bases with no gene match: 7. Per germline, CDR1 SGHTA and CDR2 FQGNSA. The CDR3 DNA reads TGTGCCAGCAGCTCCGGGGACAGGGCTTTCTATGGCTACACCTTC. Its translation is CASSSGDRAFYGYTF.

The chain has TRBV11-2 and TRBJ2-6, with 8 positions matching TRBD1. CDR3 length: 19 residues. J gave up 0 bases and V 7 bases, and 14 bases lay outside the gene matches. CDR1 and CDR2 from the germline V gene are SGHAT and FQNNGV. The CDR3 nucleotides read TGTGCCAGCACCGGGGACAGGTCCTCCACTTACTCTGGGGCCAACGTCCTGACTTTC. Translated: CASTGDRSSTYSGANVLTF.

The CDR3 region has the DNA TGTGCCAGCAGCTTAGGGGGGCCCTACAATGAGCAGTTCTTC. Translated: CASSLGGPYNEQFF. The chain employs TRBV11-3 and TRBJ2-1, with D maybe TRBD1 (6 bases). Germline assignment: CDR1 SGHNT and CDR2 YENEEA. This CDR3 has 14 residues. Trimming pared 1 base from V and 2 bases from J, leaving 6 bases between.

This sequence joins TRBV9 and TRBJ2-6; 9 positions agree with TRBD1. The trim removed 2 bases at V and 2 bases at J, leaving 8 bases unmatched. Germline CDR1 and CDR2: SGDLS and YYNGEE. The CDR3 is made up of 18 amino acids. This CDR3 is CASSVSERQGAGANVLTF. In DNA form, the CDR3 reads TGTGCCAGCAGCGTCTCCGAACGACAGGGGGCTGGGGCCAACGTCCTGACTTTC.